The present T cell receptor (beta chain) was sequenced within a study of T-cell reconstitution after alpha-beta-depleted transplantation in children. The CDR3 has 14 residues. Trimming left V 0 bases short and J 5 bases short, with 9 bases between. Germline V gives CDR1 MNHEY, CDR2 SVGAGI. A TCRbeta library incorporating unique molecular identifiers was prepared. One entry per CDR3 protein, called by TCRdb with MiXCR from the PCR reads. The sample lists around 580,000 distinct CDR3 sequences; about 21% were seen once. This clonotype occurred many times. No antigen is known for it. General study points: It was surviving recipient T cells and thymic progenitors that gave some patients high TCRbeta diversity at day 60.

The origin of this receptor is a boy younger than two who had a stem cell transplant for acute myeloid leukemia, so the T cells may come from the graft donor. This specimen consisted of PBMCs, mostly from graft donor cells, obtained 360 days after TCRalphabeta/CD19-depleted stem cell transplant. The chain employs TRBV6-5 and TRBJ2-3, with D hard to call. The CDR3 here is CASSYSTRLDTQYF. The CDR3 nucleotides read TGTGCCAGCAGTTACTCTACAAGACTAGATACGCAGTATTTT.